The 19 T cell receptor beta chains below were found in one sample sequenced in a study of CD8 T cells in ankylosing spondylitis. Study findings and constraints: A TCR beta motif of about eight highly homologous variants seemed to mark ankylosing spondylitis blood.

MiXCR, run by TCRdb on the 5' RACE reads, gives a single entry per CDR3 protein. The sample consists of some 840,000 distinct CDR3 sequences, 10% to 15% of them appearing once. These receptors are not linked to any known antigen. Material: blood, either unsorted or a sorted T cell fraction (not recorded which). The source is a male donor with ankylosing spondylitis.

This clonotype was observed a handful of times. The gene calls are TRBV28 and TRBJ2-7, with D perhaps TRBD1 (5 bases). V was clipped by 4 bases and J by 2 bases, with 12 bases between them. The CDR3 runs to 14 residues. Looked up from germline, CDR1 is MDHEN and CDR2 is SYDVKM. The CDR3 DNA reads TGTGCCAGCAGTTGGGCGGTCAGGGCCTACGAGCAGTACTTC. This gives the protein CASSWAVRAYEQYF.

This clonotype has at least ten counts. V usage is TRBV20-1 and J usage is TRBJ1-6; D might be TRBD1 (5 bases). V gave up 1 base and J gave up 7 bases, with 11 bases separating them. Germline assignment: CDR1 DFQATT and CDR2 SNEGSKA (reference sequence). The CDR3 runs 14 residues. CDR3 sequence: CSARGGTGNSPLHF. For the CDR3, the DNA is TGCAGTGCTAGAGGTGGGACGGGGAATTCACCCCTCCACTTT.

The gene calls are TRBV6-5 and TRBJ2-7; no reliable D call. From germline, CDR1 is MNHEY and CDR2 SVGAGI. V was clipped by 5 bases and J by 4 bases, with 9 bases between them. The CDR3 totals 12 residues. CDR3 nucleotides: TGTGCCAGCAGTGGGCGTCAGTACGAGCAGTACTTC. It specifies CASSGRQYEQYF.

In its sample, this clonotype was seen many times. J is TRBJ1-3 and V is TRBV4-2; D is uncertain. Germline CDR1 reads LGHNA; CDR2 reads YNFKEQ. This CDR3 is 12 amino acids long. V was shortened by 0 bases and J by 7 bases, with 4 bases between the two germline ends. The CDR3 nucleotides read TGTGCCAGCAGCCAAGAGGGGAACACCATATATTTT. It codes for CASSQEGNTIYF.

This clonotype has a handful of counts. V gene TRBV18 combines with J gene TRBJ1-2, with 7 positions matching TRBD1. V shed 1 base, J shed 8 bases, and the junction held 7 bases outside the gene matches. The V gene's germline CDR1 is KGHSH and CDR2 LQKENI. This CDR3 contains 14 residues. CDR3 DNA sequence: TGTGCCAGCTCACCACTAACAGGGGAATTAGGCTACACCTTC. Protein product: CASSPLTGELGYTF. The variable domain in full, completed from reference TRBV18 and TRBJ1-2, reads NAGVMQNPRHLVRRRGQEARLRCSPMKGHSHVYWYRQLPEEGLKFMVYLQKENIIDESGMPKERFSAEFPKEGPSILRIQQVVRGDSAAYFCASSPLTGELGYTFGSGTRLTVV.

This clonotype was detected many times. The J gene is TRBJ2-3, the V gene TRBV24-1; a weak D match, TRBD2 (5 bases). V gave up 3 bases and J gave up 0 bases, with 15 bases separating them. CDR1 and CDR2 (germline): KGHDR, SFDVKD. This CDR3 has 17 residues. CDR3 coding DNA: TGTGCCACCAGTGATCCCGCCGGACTTACTAGCACAGATACGCAGTATTTT. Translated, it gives CATSDPAGLTSTDTQYF.

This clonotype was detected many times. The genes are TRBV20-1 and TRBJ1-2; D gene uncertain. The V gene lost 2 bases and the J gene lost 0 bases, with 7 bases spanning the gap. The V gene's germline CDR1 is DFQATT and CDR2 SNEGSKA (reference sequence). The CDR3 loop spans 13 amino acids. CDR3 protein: CSARWRANYGYTF. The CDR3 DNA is TGCAGTGCTAGATGGCGGGCTAACTATGGCTACACCTTC.

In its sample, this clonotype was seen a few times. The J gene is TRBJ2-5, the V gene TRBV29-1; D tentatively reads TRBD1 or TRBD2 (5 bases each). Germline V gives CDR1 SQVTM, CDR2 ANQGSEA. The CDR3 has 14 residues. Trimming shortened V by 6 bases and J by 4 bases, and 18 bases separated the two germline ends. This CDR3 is CSVERDRGGETQYF. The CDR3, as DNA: TGCAGCGTCGAAAGGGACCGTGGCGGAGAGACCCAGTACTTC. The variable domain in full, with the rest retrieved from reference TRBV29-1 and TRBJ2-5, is SAVISQKPSRDICQRGTSLTIQCQVDSQVTMMFWYRQQPGQSLTLIATANQGSEATYESGFVIDKFPISRPNLTFSTLTVSNMSPEDSSIYLCSVERDRGGETQYFGPGTRLLVL.

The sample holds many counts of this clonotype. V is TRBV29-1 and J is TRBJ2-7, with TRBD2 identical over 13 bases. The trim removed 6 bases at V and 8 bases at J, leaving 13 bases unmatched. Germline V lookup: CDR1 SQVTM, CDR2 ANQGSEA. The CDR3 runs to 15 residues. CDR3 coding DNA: TGCAGCGTGAGCCCCCTTCTGACTAGCGGGGGGAAGCAGTACTTC. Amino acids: CSVSPLLTSGGKQYF.

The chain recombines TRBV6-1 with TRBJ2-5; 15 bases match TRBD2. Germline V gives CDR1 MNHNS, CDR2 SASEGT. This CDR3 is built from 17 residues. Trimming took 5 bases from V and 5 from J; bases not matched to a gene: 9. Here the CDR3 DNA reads TGTGCCAGCAGTAGCCCCGGACTAGCGGGGGGGTGGGAGACCCAGTACTTC. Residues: CASSSPGLAGGWETQYF.

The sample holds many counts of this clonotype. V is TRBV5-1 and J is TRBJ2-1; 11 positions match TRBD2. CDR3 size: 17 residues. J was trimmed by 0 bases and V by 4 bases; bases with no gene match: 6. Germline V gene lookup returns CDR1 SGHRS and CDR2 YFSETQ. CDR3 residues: CASSRGLADSSYNEQFF. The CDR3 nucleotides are TGCGCCAGCAGCCGGGGACTAGCGGATAGCTCCTACAATGAGCAGTTCTTC.

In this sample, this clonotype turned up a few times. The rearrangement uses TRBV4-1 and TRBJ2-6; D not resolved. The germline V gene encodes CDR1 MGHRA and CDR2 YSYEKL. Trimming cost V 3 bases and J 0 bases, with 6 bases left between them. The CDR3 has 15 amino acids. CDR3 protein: CASSHVNSGANVLTF. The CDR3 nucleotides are TGCGCCAGCAGCCATGTGAACTCTGGGGCCAACGTCCTGACTTTC.

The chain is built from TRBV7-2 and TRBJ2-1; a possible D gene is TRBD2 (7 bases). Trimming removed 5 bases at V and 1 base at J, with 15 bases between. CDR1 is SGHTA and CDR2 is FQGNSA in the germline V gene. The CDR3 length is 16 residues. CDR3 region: CASSRGAGASYNEQFF. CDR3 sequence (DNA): TGTGCCAGCAGCCGGGGGGCGGGAGCTTCCTACAATGAGCAGTTCTTC.

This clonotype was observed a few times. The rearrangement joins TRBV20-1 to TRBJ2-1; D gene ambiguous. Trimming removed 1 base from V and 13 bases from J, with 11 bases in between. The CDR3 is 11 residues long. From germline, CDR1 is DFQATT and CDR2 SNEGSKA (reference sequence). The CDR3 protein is CSARGMDLQFF. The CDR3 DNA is TGCAGTGCTAGAGGGATGGACCTACAGTTCTTC.

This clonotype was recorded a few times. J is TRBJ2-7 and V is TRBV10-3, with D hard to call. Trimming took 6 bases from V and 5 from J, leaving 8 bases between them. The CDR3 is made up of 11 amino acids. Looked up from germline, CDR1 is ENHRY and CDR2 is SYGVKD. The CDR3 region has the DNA TGTGCCATCAGGTCGGATGACGAGCAGTACTTC. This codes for CAIRSDDEQYF.

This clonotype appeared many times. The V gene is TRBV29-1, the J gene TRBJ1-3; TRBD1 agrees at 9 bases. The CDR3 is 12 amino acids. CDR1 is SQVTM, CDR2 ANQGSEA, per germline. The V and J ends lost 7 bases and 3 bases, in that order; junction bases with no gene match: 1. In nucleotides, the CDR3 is TGCAGCGGACAGGGGGGTGGAAACACCATATATTTT. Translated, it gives CSGQGGGNTIYF. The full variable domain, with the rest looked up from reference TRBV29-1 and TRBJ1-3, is SAVISQKPSRDICQRGTSLTIQCQVDSQVTMMFWYRQQPGQSLTLIATANQGSEATYESGFVIDKFPISRPNLTFSTLTVSNMSPEDSSIYLCSGQGGGNTIYFGEGSWLTVV.

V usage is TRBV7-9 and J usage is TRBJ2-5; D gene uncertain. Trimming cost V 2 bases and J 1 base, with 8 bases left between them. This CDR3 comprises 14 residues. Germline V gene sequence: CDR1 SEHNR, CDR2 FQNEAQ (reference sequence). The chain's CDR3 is CASSLNLFQETQYF. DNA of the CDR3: TGTGCCAGCAGCTTAAACCTGTTCCAAGAGACCCAGTACTTC.

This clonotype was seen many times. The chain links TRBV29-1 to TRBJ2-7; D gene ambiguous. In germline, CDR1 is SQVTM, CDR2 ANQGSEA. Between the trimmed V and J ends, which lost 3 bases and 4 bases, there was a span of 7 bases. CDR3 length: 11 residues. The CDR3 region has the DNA TGCAGCGTTGACGTGGGGTACGAGCAGTACTTC. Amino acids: CSVDVGYEQYF.

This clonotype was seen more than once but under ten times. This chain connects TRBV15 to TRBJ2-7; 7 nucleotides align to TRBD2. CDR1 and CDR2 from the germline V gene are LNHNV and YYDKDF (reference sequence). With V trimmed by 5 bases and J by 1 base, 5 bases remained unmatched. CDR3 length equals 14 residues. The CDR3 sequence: CATSGGGRSYEQYF. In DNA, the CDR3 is TGTGCCACCAGCGGGGGGGGAAGGTCCTACGAGCAGTACTTC.